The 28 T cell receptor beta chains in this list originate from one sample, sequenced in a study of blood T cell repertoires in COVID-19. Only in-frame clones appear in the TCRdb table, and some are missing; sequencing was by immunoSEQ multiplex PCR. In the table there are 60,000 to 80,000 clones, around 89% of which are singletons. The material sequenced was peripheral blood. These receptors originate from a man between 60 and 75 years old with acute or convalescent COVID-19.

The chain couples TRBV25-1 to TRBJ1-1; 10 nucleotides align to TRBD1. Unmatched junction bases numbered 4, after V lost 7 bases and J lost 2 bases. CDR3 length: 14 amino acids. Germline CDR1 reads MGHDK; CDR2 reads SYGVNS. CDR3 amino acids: CASTRQGANTEAFF. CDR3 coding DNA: TGTGCCAGCACCCGACAGGGGGCTAACACTGAAGCTTTCTTT.

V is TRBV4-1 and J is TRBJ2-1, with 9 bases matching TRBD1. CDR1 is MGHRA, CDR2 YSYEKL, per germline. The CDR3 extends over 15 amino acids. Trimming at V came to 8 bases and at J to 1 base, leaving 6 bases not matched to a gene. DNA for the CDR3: TGCGCCAGCGGCCCGGGACAGGGTTCCTACAATGAGCAGTTCTTC. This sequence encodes CASGPGQGSYNEQFF.

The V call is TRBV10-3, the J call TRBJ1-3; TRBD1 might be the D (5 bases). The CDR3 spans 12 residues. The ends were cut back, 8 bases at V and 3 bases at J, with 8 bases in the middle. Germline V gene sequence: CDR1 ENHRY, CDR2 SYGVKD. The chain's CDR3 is CAIRGGGNTIYF. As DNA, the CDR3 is TGTGCCATCCGCGGGGGTGGAAACACCATATATTTT.

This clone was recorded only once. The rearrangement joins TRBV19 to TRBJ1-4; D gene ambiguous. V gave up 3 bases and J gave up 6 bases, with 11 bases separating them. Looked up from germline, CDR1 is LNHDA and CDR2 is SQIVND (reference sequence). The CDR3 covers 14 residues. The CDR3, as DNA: TGTGCCAGTAGTATCAGGATAAGAGATGAAAAACTGTTTTTT. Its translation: CASSIRIRDEKLFF.

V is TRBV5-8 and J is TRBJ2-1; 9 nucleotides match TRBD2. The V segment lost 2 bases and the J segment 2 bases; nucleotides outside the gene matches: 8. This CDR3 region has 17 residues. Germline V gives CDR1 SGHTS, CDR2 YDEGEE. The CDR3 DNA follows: TGTGCCAGCAGCTTCTGGGTGGCGGGGGGGACCTACAATGAGCAGTTCTTC. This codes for CASSFWVAGGTYNEQFF.

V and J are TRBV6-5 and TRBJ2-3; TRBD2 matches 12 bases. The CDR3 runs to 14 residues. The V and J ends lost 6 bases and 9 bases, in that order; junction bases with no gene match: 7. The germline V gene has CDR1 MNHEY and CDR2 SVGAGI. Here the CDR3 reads CASSGLAGTWTQYF. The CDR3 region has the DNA TGTGCCAGCAGCGGACTAGCGGGAACTTGGACGCAGTATTTT.

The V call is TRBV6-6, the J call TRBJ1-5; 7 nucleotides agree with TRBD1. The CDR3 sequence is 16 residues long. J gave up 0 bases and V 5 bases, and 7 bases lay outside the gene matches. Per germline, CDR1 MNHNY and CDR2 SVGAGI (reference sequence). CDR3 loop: CASSQNRGDSNQPQHF. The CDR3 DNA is TGTGCCAGCAGTCAAAACAGGGGAGATAGCAATCAGCCCCAGCATTTT.

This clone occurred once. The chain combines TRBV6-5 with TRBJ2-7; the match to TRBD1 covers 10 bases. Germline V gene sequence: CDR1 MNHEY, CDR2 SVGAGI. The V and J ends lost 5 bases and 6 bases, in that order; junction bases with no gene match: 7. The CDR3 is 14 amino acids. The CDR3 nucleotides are TGTGCCAGCAGTCTCCGGGACAGGGGTGGCGAGCAGTACTTC. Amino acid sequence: CASSLRDRGGEQYF.

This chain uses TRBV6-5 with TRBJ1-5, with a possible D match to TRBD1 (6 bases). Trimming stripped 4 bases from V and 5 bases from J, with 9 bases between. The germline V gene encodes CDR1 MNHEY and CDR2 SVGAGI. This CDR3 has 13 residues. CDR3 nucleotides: TGTGCCAGCAGTTCGGGACAACATCAGCCCCAGCATTTT. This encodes CASSSGQHQPQHF.

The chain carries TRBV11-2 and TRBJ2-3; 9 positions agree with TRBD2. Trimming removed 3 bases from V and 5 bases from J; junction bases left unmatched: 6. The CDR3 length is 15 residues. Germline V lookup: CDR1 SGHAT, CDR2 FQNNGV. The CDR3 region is CASSFLAGGRDTQYF. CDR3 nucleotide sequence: TGTGCCAGCAGCTTCCTGGCGGGGGGGAGAGATACGCAGTATTTT.

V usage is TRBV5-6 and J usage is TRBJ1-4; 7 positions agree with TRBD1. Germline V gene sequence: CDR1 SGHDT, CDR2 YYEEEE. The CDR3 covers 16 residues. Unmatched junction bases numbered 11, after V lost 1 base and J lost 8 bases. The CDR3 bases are TGTGCCAGCAGCTTGACATTCCGACAGGGTGGGGAAAAACTGTTTTTT. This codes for CASSLTFRQGGEKLFF.

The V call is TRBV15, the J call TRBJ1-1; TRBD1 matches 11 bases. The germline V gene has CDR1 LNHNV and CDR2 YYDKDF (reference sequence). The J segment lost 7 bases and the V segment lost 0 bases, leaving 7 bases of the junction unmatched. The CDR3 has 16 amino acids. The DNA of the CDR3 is TGTGCCACCAGCAGAGACGGGACAGGGGGAAGGGGTGAAGCTTTCTTT. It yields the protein CATSRDGTGGRGEAFF.

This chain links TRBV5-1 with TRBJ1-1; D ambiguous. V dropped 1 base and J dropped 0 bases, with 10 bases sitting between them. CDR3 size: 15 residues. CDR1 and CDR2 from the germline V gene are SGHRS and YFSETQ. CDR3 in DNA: TGCGCCAGCAGCTTGTCCGCAGGTATGAACACTGAAGCTTTCTTT. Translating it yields CASSLSAGMNTEAFF.

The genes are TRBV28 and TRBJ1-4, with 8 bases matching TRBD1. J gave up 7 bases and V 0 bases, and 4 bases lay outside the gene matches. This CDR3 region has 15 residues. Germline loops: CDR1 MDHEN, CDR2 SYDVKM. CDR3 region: CASSLWDRAGEKLFF. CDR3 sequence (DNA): TGTGCCAGCAGTTTATGGGACAGGGCGGGTGAAAAACTGTTTTTT. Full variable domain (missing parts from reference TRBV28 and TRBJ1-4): DVKVTQSSRYLVKRTGEKVFLECVQDMDHENMFWYRQDPGLGLRLIYFSYDVKMKEKGDIPEGYSVSREKKERFSLILESASTNQTSMYLCASSLWDRAGEKLFFGSGTQLSVL.

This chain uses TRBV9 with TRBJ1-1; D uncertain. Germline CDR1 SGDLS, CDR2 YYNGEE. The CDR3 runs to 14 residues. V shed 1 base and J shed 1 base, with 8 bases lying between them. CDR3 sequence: CASSVSSRNTEAFF. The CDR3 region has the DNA TGTGCCAGCAGCGTAAGCTCGAGGAACACTGAAGCTTTCTTT.

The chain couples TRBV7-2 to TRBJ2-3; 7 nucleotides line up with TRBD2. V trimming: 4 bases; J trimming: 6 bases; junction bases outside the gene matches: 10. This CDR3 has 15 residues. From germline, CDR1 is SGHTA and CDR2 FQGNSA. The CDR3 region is CASSSTAGTRDTQYF. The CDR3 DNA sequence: TGTGCCAGCAGCTCGACAGCGGGAACTAGGGATACGCAGTATTTT. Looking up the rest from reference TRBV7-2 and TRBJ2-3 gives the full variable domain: GAGVSQSPSNKVTEKGKDVELRCDPISGHTALYWYRQSLGQGLEFLIYFQGNSAPDKSGLPSDRFSAERTGGSVSTLTIQRTQQEDSAVYLCASSSTAGTRDTQYFGPGTRLTVL.

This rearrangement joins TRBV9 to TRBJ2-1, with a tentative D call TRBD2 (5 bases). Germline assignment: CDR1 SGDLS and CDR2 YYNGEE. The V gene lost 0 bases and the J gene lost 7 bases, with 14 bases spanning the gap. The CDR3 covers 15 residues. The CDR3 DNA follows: TGTGCCAGCAGCGTAGTGGCTAGCCTGCGGAATGAGCAGTTCTTC. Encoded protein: CASSVVASLRNEQFF.

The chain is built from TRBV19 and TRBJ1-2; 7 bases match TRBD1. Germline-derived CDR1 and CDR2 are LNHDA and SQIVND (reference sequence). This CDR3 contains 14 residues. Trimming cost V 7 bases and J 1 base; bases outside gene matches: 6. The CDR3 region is CASTTGAVNYGYTF. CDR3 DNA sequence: TGTGCCAGTACCACAGGGGCTGTTAACTATGGCTACACCTTC.

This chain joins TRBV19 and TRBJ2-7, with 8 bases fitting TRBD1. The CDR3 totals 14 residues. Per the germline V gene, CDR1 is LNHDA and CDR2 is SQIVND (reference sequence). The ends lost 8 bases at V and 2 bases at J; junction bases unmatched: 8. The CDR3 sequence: CASSNRGAPYEQYF. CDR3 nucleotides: TGTGCCAGTTCAAACAGGGGGGCTCCCTACGAGCAGTACTTC.

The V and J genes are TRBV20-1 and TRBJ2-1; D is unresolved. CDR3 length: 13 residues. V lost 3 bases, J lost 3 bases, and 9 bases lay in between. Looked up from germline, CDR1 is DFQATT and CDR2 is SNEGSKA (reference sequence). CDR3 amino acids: CSASFSYYNEQFF. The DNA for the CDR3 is TGCAGTGCTAGTTTCTCCTACTACAATGAGCAGTTCTTC.

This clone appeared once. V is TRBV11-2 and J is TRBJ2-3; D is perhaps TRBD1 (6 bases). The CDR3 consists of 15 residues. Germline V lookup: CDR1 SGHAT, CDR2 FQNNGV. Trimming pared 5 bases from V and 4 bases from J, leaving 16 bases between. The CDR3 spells CASSQQVQGSDTQYF. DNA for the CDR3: TGTGCCAGCAGCCAGCAAGTACAGGGATCAGATACGCAGTATTTT.

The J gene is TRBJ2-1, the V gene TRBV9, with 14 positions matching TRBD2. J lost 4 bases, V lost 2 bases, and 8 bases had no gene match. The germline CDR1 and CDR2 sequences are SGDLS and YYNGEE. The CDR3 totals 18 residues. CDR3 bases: TGTGCCAGCAGCGTGCAAGGGACTAGCGGGAGTGGGTACAATGAGCAGTTCTTC. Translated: CASSVQGTSGSGYNEQFF.

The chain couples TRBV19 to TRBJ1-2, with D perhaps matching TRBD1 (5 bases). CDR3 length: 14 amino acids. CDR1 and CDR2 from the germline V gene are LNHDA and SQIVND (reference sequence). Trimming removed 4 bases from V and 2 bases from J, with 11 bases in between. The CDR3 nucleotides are TGTGCCAGTAGTACCCAGGGTTTGAACTATGGCTACACCTTC. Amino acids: CASSTQGLNYGYTF.

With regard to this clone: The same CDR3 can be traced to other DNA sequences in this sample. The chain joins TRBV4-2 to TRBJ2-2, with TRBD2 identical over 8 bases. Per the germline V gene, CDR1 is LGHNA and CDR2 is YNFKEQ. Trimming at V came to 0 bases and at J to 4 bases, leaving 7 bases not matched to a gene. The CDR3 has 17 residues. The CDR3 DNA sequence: TGTGCCAGCAGCCAAGACGGTCTAGCGGGCGTCACCGGGGAGCTGTTTTTT. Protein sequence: CASSQDGLAGVTGELFF.

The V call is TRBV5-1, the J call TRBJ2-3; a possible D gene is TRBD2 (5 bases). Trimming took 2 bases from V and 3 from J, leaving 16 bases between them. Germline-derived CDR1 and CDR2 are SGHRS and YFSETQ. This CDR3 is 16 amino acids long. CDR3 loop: CASSFGGGRGTDTQYF. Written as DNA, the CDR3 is TGCGCCAGCAGCTTTGGAGGTGGACGTGGGACAGATACGCAGTATTTT.

The DNA for the CDR3 is TGTGCCAGCAGTGCCCCCTTTCTGTACGAGCAGTACTTC. This sequence encodes CASSAPFLYEQYF. The chain combines TRBV2 with TRBJ2-7; D not certain. Trimming removed 4 bases at V and 4 bases at J, with 11 bases between. CDR1 is SNHLY, CDR2 FYNNEI, per germline. CDR3 length: 13 residues.

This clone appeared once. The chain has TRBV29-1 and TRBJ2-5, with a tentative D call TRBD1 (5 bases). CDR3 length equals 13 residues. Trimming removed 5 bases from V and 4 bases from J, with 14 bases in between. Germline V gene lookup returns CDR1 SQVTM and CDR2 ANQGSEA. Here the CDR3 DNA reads TGCAGCGTTATGTTAAGGGGCGGAGAGACCCAGTACTTC. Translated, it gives CSVMLRGGETQYF.

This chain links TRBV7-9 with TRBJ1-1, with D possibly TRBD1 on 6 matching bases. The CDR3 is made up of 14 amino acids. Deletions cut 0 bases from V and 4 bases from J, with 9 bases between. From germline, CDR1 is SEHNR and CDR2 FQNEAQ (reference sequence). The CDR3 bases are TGTGCCAGCAGCTTAGCGGGGGCTGGCACTGAAGCTTTCTTT. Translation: CASSLAGAGTEAFF.